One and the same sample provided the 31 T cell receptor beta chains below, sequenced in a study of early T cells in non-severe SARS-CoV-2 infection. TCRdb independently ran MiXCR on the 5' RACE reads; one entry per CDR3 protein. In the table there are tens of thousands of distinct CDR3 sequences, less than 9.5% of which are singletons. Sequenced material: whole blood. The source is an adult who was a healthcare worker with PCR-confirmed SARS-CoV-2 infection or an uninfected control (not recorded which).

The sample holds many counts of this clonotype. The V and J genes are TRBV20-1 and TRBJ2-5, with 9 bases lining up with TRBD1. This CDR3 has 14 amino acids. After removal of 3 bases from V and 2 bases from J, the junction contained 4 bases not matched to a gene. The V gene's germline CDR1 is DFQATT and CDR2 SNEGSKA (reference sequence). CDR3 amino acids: CSASDRGSQETQYF. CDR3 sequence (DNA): TGCAGTGCTAGCGACAGGGGGTCACAAGAGACCCAGTACTTC.

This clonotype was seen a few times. CDR3 protein: CASSQDRKDPHGETQYF. Here the CDR3 DNA reads TGCGCCAGCAGCCAAGATCGAAAGGACCCGCATGGGGAGACCCAGTACTTC. The chain is built from TRBV4-3 and TRBJ2-5; unclear D gene. Per germline, CDR1 LGHNA and CDR2 YSLEER. Trimming stripped 0 bases from V and 5 bases from J, with 19 bases between. The CDR3 extends over 17 amino acids.

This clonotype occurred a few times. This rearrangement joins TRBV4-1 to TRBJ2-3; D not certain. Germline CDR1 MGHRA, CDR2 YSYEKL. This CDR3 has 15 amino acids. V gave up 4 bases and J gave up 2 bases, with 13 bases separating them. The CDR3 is CASSLSVGVTDTQYF. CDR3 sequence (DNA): TGCGCCAGCAGCCTCAGTGTTGGAGTCACAGATACGCAGTATTTT.

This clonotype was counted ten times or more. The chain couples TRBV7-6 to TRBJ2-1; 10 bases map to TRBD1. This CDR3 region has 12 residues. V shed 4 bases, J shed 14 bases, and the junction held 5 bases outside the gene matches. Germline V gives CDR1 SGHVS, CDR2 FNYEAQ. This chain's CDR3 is CASSSTGTGEFF. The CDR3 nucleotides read TGTGCCAGCAGCTCGACCGGGACAGGGGAGTTCTTC.

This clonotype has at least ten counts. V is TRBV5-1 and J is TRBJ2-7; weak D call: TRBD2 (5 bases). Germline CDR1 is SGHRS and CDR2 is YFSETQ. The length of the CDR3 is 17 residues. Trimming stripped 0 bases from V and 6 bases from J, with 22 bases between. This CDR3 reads CASSLVEVGRPPAEQYF. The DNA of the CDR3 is TGCGCCAGCAGCTTGGTGGAGGTTGGTCGTCCTCCGGCCGAGCAGTACTTC. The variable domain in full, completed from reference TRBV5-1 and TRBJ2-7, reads KAGVTQTPRYLIKTRGQQVTLSCSPISGHRSVSWYQQTPGQGLQFLFEYFSETQRNKGNFPGRFSGRQFSNSRSEMNVSTLELGDSALYLCASSLVEVGRPPAEQYFGPGTRLTVT.

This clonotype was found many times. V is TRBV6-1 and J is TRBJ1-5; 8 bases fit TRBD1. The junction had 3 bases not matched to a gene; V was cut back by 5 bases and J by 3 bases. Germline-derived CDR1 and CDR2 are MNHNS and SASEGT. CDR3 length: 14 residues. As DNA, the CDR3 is TGTGCCAGCAGTAACAGGGGGTACAATCAGCCCCAGCATTTT. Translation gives CASSNRGYNQPQHF.

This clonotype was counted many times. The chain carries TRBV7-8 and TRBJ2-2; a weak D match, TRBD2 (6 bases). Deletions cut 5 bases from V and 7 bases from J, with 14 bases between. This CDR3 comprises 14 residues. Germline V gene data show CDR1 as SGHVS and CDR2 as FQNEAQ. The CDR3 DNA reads TGTGCCAGCAGCGCCGGACTAATCCGCGGGGAGCTGTTTTTT. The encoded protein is CASSAGLIRGELFF.

CDR3 in amino acids: CASSYSQSRSYEQYF. The DNA for the CDR3 is TGTGCCAGCAGTTACTCCCAGTCACGCTCCTACGAGCAGTACTTC. The chain couples TRBV6-5 to TRBJ2-7, with D hard to call. Between the trimmed V and J ends, which lost 0 bases and 0 bases, there was a span of 9 bases. This CDR3 comprises 15 residues. CDR1 and CDR2 from the germline V gene are MNHEY and SVGAGI.

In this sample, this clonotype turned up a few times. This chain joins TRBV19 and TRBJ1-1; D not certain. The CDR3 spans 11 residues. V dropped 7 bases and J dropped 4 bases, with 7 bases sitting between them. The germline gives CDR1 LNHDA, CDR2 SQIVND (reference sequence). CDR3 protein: CASKWGTEAFF. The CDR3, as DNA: TGTGCCAGTAAGTGGGGCACTGAAGCTTTCTTT.

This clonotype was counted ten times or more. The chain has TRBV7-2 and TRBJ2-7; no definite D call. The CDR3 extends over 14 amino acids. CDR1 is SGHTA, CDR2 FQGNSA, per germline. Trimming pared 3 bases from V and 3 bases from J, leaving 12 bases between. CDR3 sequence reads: CASSFYGPDYEQYF. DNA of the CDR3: TGTGCCAGCAGCTTTTATGGCCCTGACTACGAGCAGTACTTC. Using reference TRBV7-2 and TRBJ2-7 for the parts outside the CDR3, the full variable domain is GAGVSQSPSNKVTEKGKDVELRCDPISGHTALYWYRQSLGQGLEFLIYFQGNSAPDKSGLPSDRFSAERTGGSVSTLTIQRTQQEDSAVYLCASSFYGPDYEQYFGPGTRLTVT.

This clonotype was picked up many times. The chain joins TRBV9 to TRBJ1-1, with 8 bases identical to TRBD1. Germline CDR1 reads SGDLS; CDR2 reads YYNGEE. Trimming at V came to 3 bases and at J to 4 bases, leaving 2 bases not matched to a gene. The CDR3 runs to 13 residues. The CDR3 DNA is TGTGCCAGCAGCGATACAGGGGGCACTGAAGCTTTCTTT. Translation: CASSDTGGTEAFF.

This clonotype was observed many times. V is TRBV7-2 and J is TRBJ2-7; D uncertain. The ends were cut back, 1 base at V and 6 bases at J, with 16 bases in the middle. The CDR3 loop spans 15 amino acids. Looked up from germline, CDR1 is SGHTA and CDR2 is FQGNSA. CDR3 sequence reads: CASSLEPEALPEQYF. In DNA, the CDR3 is TGTGCCAGCAGCTTAGAACCCGAGGCACTACCCGAGCAGTACTTC.

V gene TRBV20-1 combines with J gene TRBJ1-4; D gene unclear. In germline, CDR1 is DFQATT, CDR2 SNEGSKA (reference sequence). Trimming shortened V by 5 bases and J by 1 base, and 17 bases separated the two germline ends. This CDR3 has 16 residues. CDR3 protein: CSAQGGWGGTNEKLFF. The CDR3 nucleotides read TGCAGTGCTCAAGGAGGATGGGGAGGAACTAATGAAAAACTGTTTTTT.

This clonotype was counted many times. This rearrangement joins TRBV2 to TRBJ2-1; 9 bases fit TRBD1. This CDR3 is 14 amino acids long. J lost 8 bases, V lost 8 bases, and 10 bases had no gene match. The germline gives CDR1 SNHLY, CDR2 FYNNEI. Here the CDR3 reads CASHRDRAKDEQFF. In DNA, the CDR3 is TGTGCCAGCCATCGGGACAGGGCTAAGGATGAGCAGTTCTTC.

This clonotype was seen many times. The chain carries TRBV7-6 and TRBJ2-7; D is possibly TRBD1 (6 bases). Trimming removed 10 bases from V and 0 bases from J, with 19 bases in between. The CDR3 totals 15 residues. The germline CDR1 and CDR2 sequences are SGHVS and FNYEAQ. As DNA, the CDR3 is TGTGCCACCAACCGATGGACAGCAACCTCCTACGAGCAGTACTTC. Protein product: CATNRWTATSYEQYF. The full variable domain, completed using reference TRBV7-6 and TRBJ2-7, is GAGVSQSPRYKVTKRGQDVALRCDPISGHVSLYWYRQALGQGPEFLTYFNYEAQQDKSGLPNDRFSAERPEGSISTLTIQRTEQRDSAMYRCATNRWTATSYEQYFGPGTRLTVT.

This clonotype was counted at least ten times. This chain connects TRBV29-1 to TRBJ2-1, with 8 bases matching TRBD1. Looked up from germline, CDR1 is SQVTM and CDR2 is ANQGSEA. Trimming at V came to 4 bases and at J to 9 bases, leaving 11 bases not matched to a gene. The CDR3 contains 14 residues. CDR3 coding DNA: TGCAGCGTTGCCCGAGGACAGGGCCGAAGTGAGCAGTTCTTC. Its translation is CSVARGQGRSEQFF.

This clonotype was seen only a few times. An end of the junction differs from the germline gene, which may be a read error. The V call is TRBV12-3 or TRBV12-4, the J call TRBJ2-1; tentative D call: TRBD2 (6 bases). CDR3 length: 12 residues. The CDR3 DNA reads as TGTGCCAGCACCCAACCGGGACTCACTTGGCCCTTC. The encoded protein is CASTQPGLTWPF.

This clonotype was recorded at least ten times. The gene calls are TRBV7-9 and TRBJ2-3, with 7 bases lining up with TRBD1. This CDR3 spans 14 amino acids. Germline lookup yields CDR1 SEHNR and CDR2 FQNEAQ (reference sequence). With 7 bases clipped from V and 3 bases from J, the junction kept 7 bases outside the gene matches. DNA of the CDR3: TGTGCCAGCATTCTGACAGGGTCTACAGATACGCAGTATTTT. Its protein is CASILTGSTDTQYF.

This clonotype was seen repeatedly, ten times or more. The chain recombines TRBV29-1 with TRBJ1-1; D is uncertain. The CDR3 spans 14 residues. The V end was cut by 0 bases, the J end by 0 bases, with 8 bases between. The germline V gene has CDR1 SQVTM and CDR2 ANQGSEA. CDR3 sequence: CSVEEGYLNTEAFF. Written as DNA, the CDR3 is TGCAGCGTTGAAGAGGGATACTTGAACACTGAAGCTTTCTTT. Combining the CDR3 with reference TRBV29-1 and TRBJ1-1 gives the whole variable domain SAVISQKPSRDICQRGTSLTIQCQVDSQVTMMFWYRQQPGQSLTLIATANQGSEATYESGFVIDKFPISRPNLTFSTLTVSNMSPEDSSIYLCSVEEGYLNTEAFFGQGTRLTVV.

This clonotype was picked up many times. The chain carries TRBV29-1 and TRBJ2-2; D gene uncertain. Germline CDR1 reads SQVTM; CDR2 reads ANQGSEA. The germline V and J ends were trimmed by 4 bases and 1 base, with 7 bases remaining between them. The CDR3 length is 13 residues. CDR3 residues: CSVAWQNTGELFF. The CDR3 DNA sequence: TGCAGCGTTGCTTGGCAGAACACCGGGGAGCTGTTTTTT.

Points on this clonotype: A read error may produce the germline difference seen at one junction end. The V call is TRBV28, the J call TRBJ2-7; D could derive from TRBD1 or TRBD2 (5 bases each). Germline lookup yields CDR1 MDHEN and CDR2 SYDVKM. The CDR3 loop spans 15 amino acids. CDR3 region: CASRLWGSTSYEQYF. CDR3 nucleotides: TGTGCCAGCAGGTTATGGGGGTCGACCTCCTACGAGCAGTACTTC. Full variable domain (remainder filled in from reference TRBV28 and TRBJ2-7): DVKVTQSSRYLVKRTGEKVFLECVQDMDHENMFWYRQDPGLGLRLIYFSYDVKMKEKGDIPEGYSVSREKKERFSLILESASTNQTSMYLCASRLWGSTSYEQYFGPGTRLTVT.

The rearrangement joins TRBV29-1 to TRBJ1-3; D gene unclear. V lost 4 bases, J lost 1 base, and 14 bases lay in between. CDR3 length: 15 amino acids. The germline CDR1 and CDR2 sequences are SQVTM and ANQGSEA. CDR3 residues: CSVVARLRSGNTIYF. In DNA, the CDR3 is TGCAGCGTTGTCGCCCGGCTCCGATCTGGAAACACCATATATTTT.

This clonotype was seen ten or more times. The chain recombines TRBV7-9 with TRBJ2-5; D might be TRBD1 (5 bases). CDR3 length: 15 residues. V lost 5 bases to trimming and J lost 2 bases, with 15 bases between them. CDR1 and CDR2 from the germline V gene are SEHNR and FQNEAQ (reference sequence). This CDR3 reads CASSQSQGPQETQYF. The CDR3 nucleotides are TGTGCCAGCAGCCAATCCCAGGGCCCACAAGAGACCCAGTACTTC.

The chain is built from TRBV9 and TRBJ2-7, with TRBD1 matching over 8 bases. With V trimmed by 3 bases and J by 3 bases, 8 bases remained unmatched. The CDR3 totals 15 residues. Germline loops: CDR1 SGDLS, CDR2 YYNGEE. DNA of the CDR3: TGTGCCAGCAGCGCCCAGGGGGCTCCACACTACGAGCAGTACTTC. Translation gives CASSAQGAPHYEQYF.

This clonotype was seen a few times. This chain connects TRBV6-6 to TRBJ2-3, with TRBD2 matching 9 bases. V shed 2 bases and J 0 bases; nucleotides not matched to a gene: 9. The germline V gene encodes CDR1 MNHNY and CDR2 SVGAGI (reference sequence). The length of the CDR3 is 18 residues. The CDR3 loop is CASSYDLQLAGSTDTQYF. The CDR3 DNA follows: TGTGCCAGCAGTTACGACCTCCAGCTAGCGGGGAGCACAGATACGCAGTATTTT.

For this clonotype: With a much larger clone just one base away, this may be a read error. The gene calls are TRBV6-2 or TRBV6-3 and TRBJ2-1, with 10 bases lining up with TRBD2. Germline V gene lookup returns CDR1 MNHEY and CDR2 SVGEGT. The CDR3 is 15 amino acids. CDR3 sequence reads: CVSRRAGGPHNEQFF. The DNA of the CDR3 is TGTGTCAGCAGACGAGCGGGAGGGCCCCACAATGAGCAGTTCTTC.

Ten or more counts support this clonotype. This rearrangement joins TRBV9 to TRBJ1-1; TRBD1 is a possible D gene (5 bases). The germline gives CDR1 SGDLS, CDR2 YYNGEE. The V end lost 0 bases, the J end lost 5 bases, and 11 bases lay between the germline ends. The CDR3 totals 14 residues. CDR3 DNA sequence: TGTGCCAGCAGCGTAGGGCAGGGCGGGACTGAAGCTTTCTTT. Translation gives CASSVGQGGTEAFF.

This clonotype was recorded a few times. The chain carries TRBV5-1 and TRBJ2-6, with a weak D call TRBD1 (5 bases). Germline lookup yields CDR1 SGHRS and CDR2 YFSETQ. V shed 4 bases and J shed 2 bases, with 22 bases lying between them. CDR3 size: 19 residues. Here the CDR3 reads CASSHPPDITRTGANVLTF. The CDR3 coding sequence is TGCGCCAGCAGCCACCCTCCGGACATCACTCGGACTGGGGCCAACGTCCTGACTTTC.

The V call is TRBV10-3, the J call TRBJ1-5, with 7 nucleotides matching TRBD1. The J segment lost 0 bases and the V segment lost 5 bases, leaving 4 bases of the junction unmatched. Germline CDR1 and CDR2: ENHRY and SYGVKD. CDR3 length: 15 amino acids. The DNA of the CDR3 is TGTGCCATCAGTAGGGACAGAGATAGCAATCAGCCCCAGCATTTT. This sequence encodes CAISRDRDSNQPQHF.

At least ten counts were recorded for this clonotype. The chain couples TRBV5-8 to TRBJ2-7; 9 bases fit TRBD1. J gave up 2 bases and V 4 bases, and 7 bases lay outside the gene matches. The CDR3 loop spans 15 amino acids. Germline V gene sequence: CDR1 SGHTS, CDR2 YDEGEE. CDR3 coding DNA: TGTGCCAGCAGCCCACGGACAGGGGCGACCTACGAGCAGTACTTC. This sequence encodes CASSPRTGATYEQYF.

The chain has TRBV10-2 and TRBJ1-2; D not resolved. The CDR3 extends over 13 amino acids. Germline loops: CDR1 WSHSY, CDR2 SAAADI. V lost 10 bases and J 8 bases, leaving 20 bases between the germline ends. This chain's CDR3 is CATDTRTALGYTF. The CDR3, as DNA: TGCGCCACCGACACCCGGACTGCTTTAGGCTACACCTTC.